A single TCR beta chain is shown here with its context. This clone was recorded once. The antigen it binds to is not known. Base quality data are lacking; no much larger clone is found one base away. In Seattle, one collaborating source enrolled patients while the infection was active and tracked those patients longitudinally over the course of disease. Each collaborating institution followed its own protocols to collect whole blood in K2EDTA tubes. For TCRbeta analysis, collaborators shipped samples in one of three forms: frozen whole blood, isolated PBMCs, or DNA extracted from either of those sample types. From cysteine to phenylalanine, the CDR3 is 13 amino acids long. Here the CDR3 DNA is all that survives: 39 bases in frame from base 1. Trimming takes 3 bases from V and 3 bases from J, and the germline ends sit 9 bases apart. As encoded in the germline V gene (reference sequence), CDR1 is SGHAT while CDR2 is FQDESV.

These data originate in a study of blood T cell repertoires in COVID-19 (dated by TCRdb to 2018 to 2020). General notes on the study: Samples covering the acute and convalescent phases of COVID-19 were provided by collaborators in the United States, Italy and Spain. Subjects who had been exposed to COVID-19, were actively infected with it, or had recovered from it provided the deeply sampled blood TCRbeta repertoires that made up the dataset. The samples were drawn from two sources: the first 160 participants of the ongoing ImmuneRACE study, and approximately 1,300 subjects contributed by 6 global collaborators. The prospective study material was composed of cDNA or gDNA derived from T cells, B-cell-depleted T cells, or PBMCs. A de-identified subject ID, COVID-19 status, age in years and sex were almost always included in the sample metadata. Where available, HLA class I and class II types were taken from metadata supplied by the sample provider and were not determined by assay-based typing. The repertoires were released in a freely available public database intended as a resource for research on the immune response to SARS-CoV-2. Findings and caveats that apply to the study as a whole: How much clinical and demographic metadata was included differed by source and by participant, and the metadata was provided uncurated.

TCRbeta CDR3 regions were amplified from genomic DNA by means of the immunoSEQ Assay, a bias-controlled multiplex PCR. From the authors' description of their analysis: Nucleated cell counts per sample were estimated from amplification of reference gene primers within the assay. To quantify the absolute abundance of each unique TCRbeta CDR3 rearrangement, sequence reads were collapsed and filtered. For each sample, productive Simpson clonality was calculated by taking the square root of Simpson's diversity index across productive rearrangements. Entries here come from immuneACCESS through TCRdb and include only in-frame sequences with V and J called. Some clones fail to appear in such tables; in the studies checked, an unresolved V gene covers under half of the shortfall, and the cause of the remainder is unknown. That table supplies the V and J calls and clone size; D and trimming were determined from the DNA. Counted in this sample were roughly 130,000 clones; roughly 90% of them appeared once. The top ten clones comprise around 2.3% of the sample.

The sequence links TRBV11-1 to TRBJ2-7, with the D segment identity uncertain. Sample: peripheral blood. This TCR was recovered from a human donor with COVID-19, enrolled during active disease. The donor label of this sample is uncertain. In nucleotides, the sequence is TGTGCCAGCAGCTTCGGCGGCGGCTACGAGCAGTACTTC. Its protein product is CASSFGGGYEQYF.